What follows are 27 T cell receptor beta chains derived from one specimen sequenced in a study of T-cell reconstitution after alpha-beta-depleted transplantation in children. It was with unique molecular identifiers that the TCRbeta library was prepared. TCRdb analysed the PCR reads with MiXCR anew, one entry per CDR3 protein. The table has approximately 520,000 distinct CDR3 sequences, about 30% seen once. The starting material was PBMCs from the stem cell graft donor, obtained from the stem cell graft. These receptors originate from a human donor who donated a stem cell graft to a child with aplastic anemia.

The chain employs TRBV12-3 or TRBV12-4 and TRBJ2-3, with D uncertain. The CDR3 contains 18 residues. V lost 2 bases and J 5 bases, leaving 23 bases between the germline ends. The CDR3 DNA follows: TGTGCCAGCAGTTTACCCGACCTCCGAGACGGTCCCCAAGATACGCAGTATTTT. This translates into CASSLPDLRDGPQDTQYF.

This clonotype was seen only once. The rearrangement joins TRBV9 to TRBJ2-3, with 10 bases matching TRBD2. Per the germline V gene, CDR1 is SGDLS and CDR2 is YYNGEE. The CDR3 spans 16 residues. The junction had 12 bases not matched to a gene; V was cut back by 5 bases and J by 6 bases. The CDR3 here is CASRPGSSGRGDTQYF. CDR3 nucleotides: TGTGCCAGCAGACCTGGTTCTAGCGGGAGAGGGGATACGCAGTATTTT.

The V gene is TRBV4-1, the J gene TRBJ2-1; no firm D call. Germline V lookup: CDR1 MGHRA, CDR2 YSYEKL. The CDR3 runs 16 residues. V was shortened by 1 base and J by 6 bases, with 16 bases between the two germline ends. Here the CDR3 DNA reads TGCGCCAGCAGCCAAGTAACCAGCACCCTGTCCAATGAGCAGTTCTTC. It encodes CASSQVTSTLSNEQFF.

This clonotype was found a few times. The chain uses TRBV10-1 and TRBJ2-5; tentative D call: TRBD2 (7 bases). This CDR3 has 15 residues. V was trimmed by 1 base and J by 5 bases, leaving 14 bases between them. From germline, CDR1 is WNHNN and CDR2 SYGVQD (reference sequence). In nucleotides, the CDR3 is TGCGCCAGCAGTGAGTGGAGGGCGGGGGCGGAGACCCAGTACTTC. It specifies CASSEWRAGAETQYF.

This clonotype was observed a handful of times. The chain carries TRBV6-2 or TRBV6-3 and TRBJ2-7, with D perhaps being TRBD1 or TRBD2 (5 bases each). Looked up from germline, CDR1 is MNHEY and CDR2 is SVGEGT. The V and J ends lost 0 bases and 4 bases respectively, with 13 bases between them. CDR3 length: 15 residues. The CDR3: CASSYSREREYEQYV. CDR3 nucleotides: TGTGCCAGCAGTTACTCCAGGGAAAGGGAGTACGAGCAGTACGTC.

CDR3 in DNA: TGTGCCAGCAGCAAGACAGGGGGCGCGGGAGGTTTACGAAACACCATATATTTT. It codes for CASSKTGGAGGLRNTIYF. The gene calls are TRBV6-1 and TRBJ1-3; TRBD1 agrees at 10 bases. The germline V gene encodes CDR1 MNHNS and CDR2 SASEGT. J lost 5 bases, V lost 6 bases, and 16 bases had no gene match. This CDR3 has 18 amino acids.

This clonotype has a handful of counts. The chain has TRBV7-2 and TRBJ1-2; TRBD1 matches 7 bases. The germline V gene has CDR1 SGHTA and CDR2 FQGNSA. This CDR3 region has 15 residues. J was trimmed by 2 bases and V by 5 bases; bases with no gene match: 8. CDR3 in DNA: TGTGCCAGCAGCCCCTGGGGGACAGCCAACTATGGCTACACCTTC. Encoded protein: CASSPWGTANYGYTF.

The chain has TRBV29-1 and TRBJ1-2; D is unresolved. V lost 4 bases and J 8 bases, leaving 17 bases between the germline ends. This CDR3 region has 13 residues. Germline-derived CDR1 and CDR2 are SQVTM and ANQGSEA. The CDR3 nucleotides are TGCAGCGTTGGACCTTCAAGGATTCAAGGCTACACCTTC. Translating gives CSVGPSRIQGYTF.

V is TRBV15 and J is TRBJ2-3; the D is unclear. The germline V and J ends were trimmed by 2 bases and 5 bases, with 8 bases remaining between them. CDR3 length equals 13 residues. The germline CDR1 and CDR2 sequences are LNHNV and YYDKDF (reference sequence). In nucleotides, the CDR3 is TGTGCCACCAGCAGAACGAGTATAGATACGCAGTATTTT. Protein sequence: CATSRTSIDTQYF.

The chain joins TRBV5-1 to TRBJ1-1; D unclear. Between the trimmed V and J ends, which lost 0 bases and 10 bases, there was a span of 7 bases. CDR1 and CDR2 (germline): SGHRS, YFSETQ. The CDR3 covers 11 residues. CDR3 DNA sequence: TGCGCCAGCAGCTTGGAGTCCCGAGCTTTCTTT. Its translation is CASSLESRAFF.

This clonotype was found a few times. This rearrangement joins TRBV7-2 to TRBJ2-7; no reliable D call. The CDR3 loop spans 15 amino acids. CDR1 SGHTA and CDR2 FQGNSA come from the germline V gene. The V and J ends lost 1 base and 3 bases respectively, with 13 bases between them. For the CDR3, the DNA is TGTGCCAGCAGCTTAGGTTATGGCTTGAACTACGAGCAGTACGTC. Its translation: CASSLGYGLNYEQYV.

Only a few counts were recorded for this clonotype. The V call is TRBV13, the J call TRBJ1-1; D possibly corresponds to TRBD1 (5 bases). V lost 1 base and J lost 4, with 13 bases in between. In germline, CDR1 is PRHDT, CDR2 FYEKMQ (reference sequence). The CDR3 sequence is 15 residues long. This CDR3 is CASSLVSWGPTEAFF. Here the CDR3 DNA reads TGTGCCAGCAGCTTAGTGTCTTGGGGCCCCACTGAAGCTTTCTTT.

The chain couples TRBV18 to TRBJ2-7; TRBD2 matches 10 bases. Germline lookup yields CDR1 KGHSH and CDR2 LQKENI. The CDR3 sequence is 15 residues long. The junction had 4 bases not matched to a gene; V was cut back by 3 bases and J by 2 bases. CDR3 bases: TGTGCCAGCTCACCCTCTAGCGGGGGTACCTACGAGCAGTACTTC. Translation gives CASSPSSGGTYEQYF.

The chain recombines TRBV6-5 with TRBJ2-1; the match to TRBD2 covers 8 bases. Per germline, CDR1 MNHEY and CDR2 SVGAGI. V shed 5 bases, J shed 14 bases, and the junction held 8 bases outside the gene matches. This CDR3 is 12 amino acids long. CDR3 protein: CASSKPAGAEFF. CDR3 sequence (DNA): TGTGCCAGCAGTAAACCAGCGGGAGCAGAGTTCTTC.

This clonotype was counted once. The CDR3 DNA is TGTGCCAGCAGCCCCGGATCCCAAATTTTATTGGAGGCTTTCTTT. This translates into CASSPGSQILLEAFF. This sequence joins TRBV5-5 and TRBJ1-1, with D unclear. V was pared by 4 bases and J by 11 bases, with 24 bases between. In germline, CDR1 is SGHKS, CDR2 YYEKEE (reference sequence). The CDR3 loop spans 15 amino acids.

This rearrangement joins TRBV14 to TRBJ2-5, with D tentatively TRBD1 (7 bases). This CDR3 is 15 amino acids long. The germline V gene encodes CDR1 SGHDN and CDR2 FVKESK. V lost 6 bases and J lost 1, with 15 bases in between. The CDR3 reads CASSLRGALQETQYF. The CDR3 DNA sequence: TGTGCCAGCAGTCTCAGGGGGGCCCTCCAAGAGACCCAGTACTTC.

The chain uses TRBV4-1 and TRBJ2-7; 10 positions agree with TRBD1. The trim removed 3 bases at V and 0 bases at J, leaving 2 bases unmatched. The CDR3 has 15 amino acids. In germline, CDR1 is MGHRA, CDR2 YSYEKL. This CDR3 is CASSHGTGVSYEQYF. The CDR3 coding sequence is TGCGCCAGCAGCCACGGGACAGGGGTCTCCTACGAGCAGTACTTC.

This clonotype was counted a few times. CDR3 protein: CAWSGFSSYNEQFF. CDR3 nucleotide sequence: TGTGCCTGGAGTGGGTTTAGCTCCTACAATGAGCAGTTCTTC. The chain couples TRBV30 to TRBJ2-1, with unresolved D. CDR3 length: 14 residues. The germline CDR1 and CDR2 sequences are GTSNPN and SVGIG (reference sequence). Deletions cut 1 base from V and 0 bases from J, with 7 bases between.

This clonotype came up a few times. The chain employs TRBV12-5 and TRBJ2-1; D is ambiguous. The CDR3 loop spans 18 amino acids. The V end lost 0 bases, the J end lost 0 bases, and 15 bases lay between the germline ends. Germline assignment: CDR1 LGHNT and CDR2 FRNRAP. In DNA, the CDR3 is TGTGCTAGTGGTTTGGTACACGTAGCCTTAAGCTCCTACAATGAGCAGTTCTTC. Translating it yields CASGLVHVALSSYNEQFF. Based on the CDR3 plus reference TRBV12-5 and TRBJ2-1, the full variable domain is DARVTQTPRHKVTEMGQEVTMRCQPILGHNTVFWYRQTMMQGLELLAYFRNRAPLDDSGMPKDRFSAEMPDATLATLKIQPSEPRDSAVYFCASGLVHVALSSYNEQFFGPGTRLTVL.

The V and J genes are TRBV7-9 and TRBJ2-3; 11 bases align to TRBD2. The CDR3 has 16 residues. Looked up from germline, CDR1 is SEHNR and CDR2 is FQNEAQ (reference sequence). V lost 4 bases and J lost 0; bases outside the gene matches: 3. The CDR3 nucleotides are TGTGCCAGCAGCTCTAGACTAGCGGGGAGCACAGATACGCAGTATTTT. Encoded protein: CASSSRLAGSTDTQYF.

This clonotype has more than one count but fewer than ten. The rearrangement joins TRBV20-1 to TRBJ1-1; D is perhaps TRBD1 (5 bases). Looked up from germline, CDR1 is DFQATT and CDR2 is SNEGSKA (reference sequence). The germline V and J ends were trimmed by 1 base and 3 bases, with 18 bases remaining between them. The CDR3 contains 16 residues. CDR3 DNA: TGCAGTGCTAGAGCTCTCCAGGGTCTAAAGGACACTGAAGCTTTCTTT. Its protein product is CSARALQGLKDTEAFF.

This clonotype has a handful of counts. The rearrangement links TRBV10-3 to TRBJ2-7; D may be TRBD1 (6 bases). V lost 10 bases and J 3 bases, leaving 19 bases between the germline ends. The germline V gene has CDR1 ENHRY and CDR2 SYGVKD. This CDR3 region has 14 residues. The CDR3 DNA reads TGTGCCAGCTCCTCTAGCCCAGGGGACTACGAGCAGTACGTC. This gives the protein CASSSSPGDYEQYV.

This clonotype was picked up one time. The rearrangement uses TRBV6-2 or TRBV6-3 and TRBJ1-5, with 7 bases fitting TRBD1. The germline CDR1 and CDR2 sequences are MNHEY and SVGEGT. This CDR3 is 14 amino acids long. V was pared by 7 bases and J by 5 bases, with 8 bases of the junction left unmatched. CDR3 sequence: CASTWTGVDQPQHF. CDR3 nucleotide sequence: TGTGCCAGCACCTGGACAGGAGTAGATCAGCCCCAGCATTTT.

This clonotype has a handful of counts. The CDR3 DNA follows: TGTGCCAGCAGCTTATTCTTCCAAGGGACTAGCGACCAAGAGACCCAGTACTTC. The encoded protein is CASSLFFQGTSDQETQYF. J is TRBJ2-5 and V is TRBV11-2; 10 nucleotides align to TRBD2. The CDR3 totals 18 residues. Germline V gene sequence: CDR1 SGHAT, CDR2 FQNNGV. V gave up 2 bases and J gave up 0 bases; unmatched junction bases: 9. The variable domain in full, completed from reference TRBV11-2 and TRBJ2-5, reads EAGVAQSPRYKIIEKRQSVAFWCNPISGHATLYWYQQILGQGPKLLIQFQNNGVVDDSQLPKDRFSAERLKGVDSTLKIQPAKLEDSAVYLCASSLFFQGTSDQETQYFGPGTRLLVL.

The chain couples TRBV18 to TRBJ1-1; TRBD1 matches at 7 bases. Per the germline V gene, CDR1 is KGHSH and CDR2 is LQKENI. The length of the CDR3 is 13 residues. Trimming took 7 bases from V and 0 from J; bases not matched to a gene: 2. CDR3 sequence (DNA): TGTGCCAGCTTGGGACAGATGAACACTGAAGCTTTCTTT. It codes for CASLGQMNTEAFF.

This chain uses TRBV3-1 with TRBJ2-2; 11 nucleotides line up with TRBD2. Trimming removed 1 base from V and 15 bases from J; junction bases left unmatched: 4. Germline V CDR1 and CDR2: LGHDT, YNNKEL (reference sequence). The CDR3 is 13 amino acids. CDR3 DNA: TGTGCCAGCAGCCAAGGGCCGGGACTAGCGGTGTTTTTT. Its translation: CASSQGPGLAVFF.

This clonotype came up a few times. CDR3 sequence (DNA): TGTGCCAGCAGCTGGACTAGCGGGAGGGCCCAAGAGCAGTTCTTC. Its protein is CASSWTSGRAQEQFF. The chain carries TRBV7-3 and TRBJ2-1; 15 bases are shared with TRBD2. The V gene's germline CDR1 is SGHTA and CDR2 FQGTGA. V dropped 4 bases and J dropped 10; count of bases not matched to a gene: 5. This CDR3 is 15 amino acids long.